This T cell receptor beta chain was recorded in a study of chemoradiotherapy in HPV16-positive cancers. Overall study results and limits: HPV-responsive T-cell expansion during chemoradiotherapy was linked to improved recurrence-free survival in HPV16-positive patients. HPV-specific T cells were functionally defined from only a couple of HPV16-positive patients. Non-HPV-specific T cells did not expand in tumors during treatment, whereas candidate HPV-specific clones and E7-related motifs did.

Note on this clone: Antigen specificity is unknown.

V gave up 2 bases and J gave up 2 bases, with 12 bases separating them. The V gene's germline CDR1 is MNHEY and CDR2 SVGAGI. The CDR3 length is 15 residues. Measured with immunoSEQ multiplex PCR; TCRdb has only the in-frame clones, and not every one. The data show a few thousand clones, 79% seen once. The sample here was tumor tissue, taken from a patient who underwent chemoradiotherapy. The chain carries TRBV6-5 and TRBJ1-2; no reliable D call. The clonotype comes from a human donor with HPV-associated anogenital cancer. CDR3 region: CASSYESAGNYGYTF. The CDR3 bases are TGTGCCAGCAGTTACGAATCAGCGGGAAACTATGGCTACACCTTC.